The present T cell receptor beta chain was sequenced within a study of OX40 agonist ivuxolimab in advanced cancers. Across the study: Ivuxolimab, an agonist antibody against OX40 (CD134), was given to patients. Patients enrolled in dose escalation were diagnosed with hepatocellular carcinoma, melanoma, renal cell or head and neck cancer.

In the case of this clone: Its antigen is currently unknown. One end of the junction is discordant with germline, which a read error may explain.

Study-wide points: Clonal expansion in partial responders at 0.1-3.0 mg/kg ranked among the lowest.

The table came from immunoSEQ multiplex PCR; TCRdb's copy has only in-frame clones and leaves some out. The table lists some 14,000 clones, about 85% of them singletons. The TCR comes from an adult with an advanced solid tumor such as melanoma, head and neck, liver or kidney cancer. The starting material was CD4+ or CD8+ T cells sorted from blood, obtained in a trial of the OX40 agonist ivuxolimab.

CDR3 DNA sequence: TGTGCCAGCAGCTTATCGAACAGGGGTACCTATGGCTACACCTTC. Protein sequence: CASSLSNRGTYGYTF. This chain uses TRBV27 with TRBJ1-2; 7 positions agree with TRBD1. The CDR3 is made up of 15 amino acids. Germline CDR1 and CDR2: MNHEY and SMNVEV (reference sequence).